The sequence of this T cell receptor (beta chain) was determined in a study of blood T cell repertoires in COVID-19. Study-wide background: Both acute and convalescent COVID-19 samples were obtained from the United States, Italy and Spain. Nucleic acid was either cDNA or gDNA, and it came from T cells, B-cell-depleted T cells, or PBMCs.

Germline V gene lookup returns CDR1 SGHAT and CDR2 FQNNGV. The CDR3 runs 13 residues. The V gene lost 5 bases and the J gene lost 4 bases, with 9 bases spanning the gap. TCRdb keeps only in-frame clones here, not all; method: immunoSEQ multiplex PCR. The sample records 150,000 to 200,000 clones, about 80% being singletons. The sequence came from a woman older than 75 with acute or convalescent COVID-19. The rearrangement links TRBV11-2 to TRBJ1-3; D is unclear. Specimen: peripheral blood. CDR3 bases: TGTGCCAGCAGCCTAGGAAGCGGAAACACCATATATTTT. Amino acids: CASSLGSGNTIYF.